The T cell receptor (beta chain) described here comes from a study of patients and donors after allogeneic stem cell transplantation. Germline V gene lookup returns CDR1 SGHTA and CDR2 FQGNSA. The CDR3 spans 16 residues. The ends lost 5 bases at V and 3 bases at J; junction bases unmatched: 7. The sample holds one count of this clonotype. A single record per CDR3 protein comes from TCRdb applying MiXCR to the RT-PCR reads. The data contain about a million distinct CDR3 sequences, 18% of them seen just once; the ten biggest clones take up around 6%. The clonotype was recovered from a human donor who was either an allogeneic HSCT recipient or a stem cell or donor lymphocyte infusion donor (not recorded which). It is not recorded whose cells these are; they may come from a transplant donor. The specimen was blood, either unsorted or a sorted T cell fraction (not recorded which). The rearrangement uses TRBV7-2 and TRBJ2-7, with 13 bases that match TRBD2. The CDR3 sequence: CASSLGLAGISYEQYF. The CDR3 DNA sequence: TGTGCCAGCAGCCTGGGACTAGCGGGGATAAGCTACGAGCAGTACTTC.